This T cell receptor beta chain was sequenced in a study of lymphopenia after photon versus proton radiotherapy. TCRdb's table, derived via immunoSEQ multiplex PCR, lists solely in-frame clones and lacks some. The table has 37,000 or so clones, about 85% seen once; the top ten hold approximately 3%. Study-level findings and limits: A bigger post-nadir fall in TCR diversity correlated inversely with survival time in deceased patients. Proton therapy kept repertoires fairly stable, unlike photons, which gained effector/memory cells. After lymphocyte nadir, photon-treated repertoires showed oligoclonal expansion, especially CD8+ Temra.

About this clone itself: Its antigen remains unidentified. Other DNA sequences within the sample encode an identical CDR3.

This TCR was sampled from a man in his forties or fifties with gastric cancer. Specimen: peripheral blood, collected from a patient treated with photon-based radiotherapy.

In DNA, the CDR3 is TGTGCCAGCTCACCTTTGGCGAGCTCCTACAATGAGCAGTTCTTC. Protein product: CASSPLASSYNEQFF. The V call is TRBV18, the J call TRBJ2-1; D not resolved. This CDR3 region has 15 residues. V lost 3 bases, J lost 0 bases, and 9 bases lay in between. Per the germline V gene, CDR1 is KGHSH and CDR2 is LQKENI. The whole variable domain, filled in from reference TRBV18 and TRBJ2-1, reads NAGVMQNPRHLVRRRGQEARLRCSPMKGHSHVYWYRQLPEEGLKFMVYLQKENIIDESGMPKERFSAEFPKEGPSILRIQQVVRGDSAAYFCASSPLASSYNEQFFGPGTRLTVL.